This paragraph covers one T cell receptor beta chain sequence. This sample was included in a study of blood T cell repertoires in COVID-19. The CDR3 runs to 16 residues. Germline V gives CDR1 SGHNT, CDR2 YENEEA. The V and J ends lost 5 bases and 0 bases, in that order; junction bases with no gene match: 3. Clones were read by immunoSEQ multiplex PCR, and TCRdb kept only the in-frame ones, dropping some. Here the sample spans about 200,000 clones, approximately 86% being singletons. The chain uses TRBV11-3 and TRBJ2-1; 11 nucleotides align to TRBD2. Sample: PBMCs or T cells enriched from blood (not recorded which). The clonotype originates from a woman aged 40 to 50 with acute COVID-19. CDR3 nucleotide sequence: TGTGCCAGCAGCACGACTAGCGGGGTCTCCTACAATGAGCAGTTCTTC. This encodes CASSTTSGVSYNEQFF. Filled out from reference TRBV11-3 and TRBJ2-1, the complete variable domain reads EAGVVQSPRYKIIEKKQPVAFWCNPISGHNTLYWYLQNLGQGPELLIRYENEEAVDDSQLPKDRFSAERLKGVDSTLKIQPAELGDSAVYLCASSTTSGVSYNEQFFGPGTRLTVL.